Listed here is a single T cell receptor (beta chain). This specimen belongs to a study of cytomegalovirus exposure and HLA in healthy donors. The CDR3 loop spans 18 amino acids. J gave up 5 bases and V 0 bases, and 11 bases lay outside the gene matches. The germline V gene has CDR1 SGHNT and CDR2 YYREEE (reference sequence). PCR amplification relied on 60 Vbeta primers (plus 13 Jbeta primers). Measured with immunoSEQ multiplex PCR; TCRdb has only the in-frame clones, and not every one. The sample lists 99,000 or so clones, 78% occurring once. The TCR originated in a middle-aged woman in good health and CMV-seronegative. The chain recombines TRBV5-4 with TRBJ2-5, with 12 positions matching TRBD2. The sequencing sample was made of PBMCs. In DNA form, the CDR3 reads TGTGCCAGCAGCTTGGAAAAGCTAGCGGGAGGGCCCGGGGAGACCCAGTACTTC. This gives the protein CASSLEKLAGGPGETQYF.